This T cell receptor beta chain was found in a study of blood T cell repertoires in COVID-19. Study summary: Both acute and convalescent COVID-19 samples were obtained from the United States, Italy and Spain. Sample material is recorded as cDNA or gDNA derived from T cells, B-cell-depleted T cells, or PBMCs.

As handled by the study authors: Amplification with reference gene primers provided the estimates of nucleated cell counts. Measured with immunoSEQ multiplex PCR; TCRdb has only the in-frame clones, and not every one. For V, J and clone size, that table is used; D and trimming come from the DNA. The data hold about 300,000 clones, with about 88% observed a single time. This CDR3 spans 13 amino acids. In germline, CDR1 is MNHNY, CDR2 SVGAGI (reference sequence). The V gene lost 2 bases and the J gene lost 5 bases, with 9 bases spanning the gap. Sequences were obtained from peripheral blood. This receptor was obtained from a human donor with COVID-19, enrolled during active disease. The donor label of this sample is uncertain. The chain employs TRBV6-6 and TRBJ2-5; D is uncertain. CDR3 in DNA: TGTGCCAGCAGTTACACCGGGTTTGAGACCCAGTACTTC. It encodes CASSYTGFETQYF.